The 20 T cell receptor beta chains in this list originate from one sample, sequenced in a study of blood T cells in healthy people across ages. Through a sample-barcoded 5' primer and a J-beta primer mix, a second PCR was run for roughly 7 to 11 cycles. TCRdb passed the 5' RACE reads through MiXCR, listing each CDR3 protein once. The sample lists about 1.7 million distinct CDR3 sequences; 28% were seen once. Sequencing input: blood. The receptors stem from a woman aged 25 to 39 in good health.

The sample holds many counts of this clonotype. This rearrangement joins TRBV7-2 to TRBJ2-1, with TRBD2 matching 8 bases. V lost 4 bases to trimming and J lost 2 bases; unmatched junction nucleotides: 7. The CDR3 runs to 16 residues. Germline loops: CDR1 SGHTA, CDR2 FQGNSA. CDR3 sequence reads: CASSSAAGATYNEQFF. The CDR3 DNA reads as TGTGCCAGCAGCTCCGCAGCGGGGGCAACCTACAATGAGCAGTTCTTC. Supplemented by reference TRBV7-2 and TRBJ2-1, the full variable domain reads GAGVSQSPSNKVTEKGKDVELRCDPISGHTALYWYRQSLGQGLEFLIYFQGNSAPDKSGLPSDRFSAERTGGSVSTLTIQRTQQEDSAVYLCASSSAAGATYNEQFFGPGTRLTVL.

This chain connects TRBV20-1 to TRBJ2-5; TRBD2 matches 7 bases. Germline CDR1 and CDR2: DFQATT and SNEGSKA (reference sequence). The V gene end was trimmed by 3 bases and the J gene end by 11 bases; junction bases not matched to a gene: 9. The CDR3 is 12 residues long. Here the CDR3 DNA reads TGCAGTGCTAGGCAAGCGGGGAGGGAGCAGTACTTC. Amino acids: CSARQAGREQYF.

Worth noting for this clonotype: A much larger clone lies one base from this, so it may be a read error. This chain connects TRBV29-1 to TRBJ2-7, with 9 bases aligning to TRBD2. Germline-derived CDR1 and CDR2 are SQVTM and ANQGSEA. The CDR3 is 16 amino acids. Written as DNA, the CDR3 is TGCTGCGTTGAAGATCGGGGAAGCGGGGGGTCCTACGAGCAGTACTTC. Its protein is CCVEDRGSGGSYEQYF.

The sample holds many counts of this clonotype. The CDR3 is CASSQESAGTYEQYF. CDR3 DNA: TGCGCCAGCAGCCAAGAGTCCGCAGGGACCTACGAGCAGTACTTC. V is TRBV4-1 and J is TRBJ2-7; the D gene is possibly TRBD1 (5 bases). Germline CDR1 and CDR2: MGHRA and YSYEKL. This CDR3 region has 15 residues. Between the trimmed V and J ends, which lost 0 bases and 2 bases, there was a span of 11 bases.

The gene calls are TRBV12-3 or TRBV12-4 and TRBJ1-5, with unresolved D. This CDR3 has 12 residues. V was shortened by 7 bases and J by 2 bases, with 6 bases between the two germline ends. The chain's CDR3 is CASKSGNQPQHF. CDR3 nucleotide sequence: TGTGCCAGCAAGTCGGGCAATCAGCCCCAGCATTTT.

This clonotype was observed many times. This chain links TRBV6-5 with TRBJ2-7; tentative D call: TRBD1 (6 bases). The CDR3 loop spans 14 amino acids. V lost 0 bases to trimming and J lost 5 bases, with 11 bases between them. Germline-derived CDR1 and CDR2 are MNHEY and SVGAGI. The CDR3 DNA reads as TGTGCCAGCAGTTACTCTCCAGGGGACAACGAGCAGTACTTC. This translates into CASSYSPGDNEQYF.

This clonotype was seen only a few times. The gene calls are TRBV20-1 and TRBJ2-1, with 7 bases identical to TRBD2. Germline V gene data show CDR1 as DFQATT and CDR2 as SNEGSKA (reference sequence). There are 13 residues in the CDR3. Trimming at V came to 6 bases and at J to 5 bases, leaving 7 bases not matched to a gene. In nucleotides, the CDR3 is TGCAGTGCCAGCGGGGTCCAGGACAATGAGCAGTTCTTC. Translating gives CSASGVQDNEQFF.

The sample holds many counts of this clonotype. The chain recombines TRBV20-1 with TRBJ2-7; possible D gene TRBD1, 6 bases. V lost 3 bases to trimming and J lost 2 bases, with 11 bases between them. The CDR3 extends over 13 amino acids. Germline loops: CDR1 DFQATT, CDR2 SNEGSKA (reference sequence). CDR3 nucleotide sequence: TGCAGTGCTAGTTTGACAGGCGCCTACGAGCAGTACTTC. This sequence encodes CSASLTGAYEQYF.

Remarks on this clonotype: This may be a read error: a much more frequent sequence differs by one nucleotide. A read error is likely, as this CDR3 ends without the conserved phenylalanine or tryptophan. The J gene is TRBJ1-2, the V gene TRBV29-1; maybe TRBD1 (5 bases). The CDR3 is made up of 13 amino acids. Germline CDR1 reads SQVTM; CDR2 reads ANQGSEA. Trimming left V 3 bases short and J 5 bases short, with 13 bases between. The CDR3 DNA follows: TGCAGCGTTGATATAGGGGCGGGTTATGGCTACACCTGC. This codes for CSVDIGAGYGYTC.

This clonotype has more than one count but fewer than ten. V is TRBV12-3 or TRBV12-4 and J is TRBJ2-6; the D gene is possibly TRBD2 (7 bases). V gave up 6 bases and J gave up 1 base, with 16 bases separating them. The length of the CDR3 is 17 residues. CDR3 sequence reads: CASRRGGGKSGANVLTF. The CDR3, as DNA: TGTGCCAGCAGAAGAGGGGGGGGGAAATCTGGGGCCAACGTCCTGACTTTC.

This clonotype has more than one count but fewer than ten. The genes are TRBV5-1 and TRBJ2-5; weak D call: TRBD2 (5 bases). Trimming stripped 4 bases from V and 2 bases from J, with 15 bases between. The CDR3 is made up of 15 amino acids. CDR1 is SGHRS, CDR2 YFSETQ, per germline. The CDR3 region is CASSKSSEVQETQYF. Here the CDR3 DNA reads TGCGCCAGCAGCAAAAGTAGCGAGGTACAAGAGACCCAGTACTTC.

V and J are TRBV2 and TRBJ1-5; D is uncertain. Per germline, CDR1 SNHLY and CDR2 FYNNEI. The germline V and J ends were trimmed by 7 bases and 6 bases, with 19 bases remaining between them. The CDR3 length is 15 residues. The CDR3, as DNA: TGTGCCAGCACTAAGTCGGGGAACTCCGGTCAGCCCCAGCATTTT. Encoded protein: CASTKSGNSGQPQHF. Filled out from reference TRBV2 and TRBJ1-5, the complete variable domain reads EPEVTQTPSHQVTQMGQEVILRCVPISNHLYFYWYRQILGQKVEFLVSFYNNEISEKSEIFDDQFSVERPDGSNFTLKIRSTKLEDSAMYFCASTKSGNSGQPQHFGDGTRLSIL.

This clonotype was seen once. The junction and the germline gene differ at one end; a read error may be behind it. The chain has TRBV20-1 and TRBJ2-7; no firm D call. The length of the CDR3 is 12 residues. Germline loops: CDR1 DFQATT, CDR2 SNEGSKA (reference sequence). DNA for the CDR3: TGCAGGGCTATTGCTCATGCCTACGAGCAGTACTTC. It encodes CRAIAHAYEQYF.

This clonotype was detected ten times or more. J is TRBJ2-1 and V is TRBV6-6; D is perhaps TRBD1 or TRBD2 (7 bases each). From germline, CDR1 is MNHNY and CDR2 SVGAGI (reference sequence). The germline V and J ends were trimmed by 9 bases and 6 bases, with 18 bases remaining between them. The CDR3 is 14 residues long. CDR3 bases: TGTGCCAGTGACTCAGGGGGGGAAGGCAATGAGCAGTTCTTC. Protein sequence: CASDSGGEGNEQFF.

This clonotype was seen a handful of times. This sequence joins TRBV20-1 and TRBJ2-1; D may correspond to TRBD1 or TRBD2 (5 bases each). This CDR3 has 15 amino acids. CDR1 is DFQATT, CDR2 SNEGSKA, per germline (reference sequence). Trimming stripped 8 bases from V and 2 bases from J, with 19 bases between. This CDR3 reads CSSIDRGSAYNEQFF. CDR3 DNA: TGCAGTTCCATAGACCGGGGCAGCGCCTACAATGAGCAGTTCTTC.

J is TRBJ2-3 and V is TRBV20-1; TRBD2 matches 10 bases. Germline lookup yields CDR1 DFQATT and CDR2 SNEGSKA (reference sequence). The CDR3 spans 16 residues. V trimming: 0 bases; J trimming: 4 bases; junction bases outside the gene matches: 7. The chain's CDR3 is CSARDFLAGVPDTQYF. CDR3 nucleotides: TGCAGTGCTAGAGATTTCCTAGCGGGAGTCCCAGATACGCAGTATTTT.

A few counts support this clonotype. J is TRBJ2-5 and V is TRBV12-5, with 9 positions matching TRBD2. Trimming took 7 bases from V and 0 from J; bases not matched to a gene: 6. The CDR3 runs to 15 residues. CDR1 and CDR2 (germline): LGHNT, FRNRAP. The CDR3 sequence is CASAPSGVNQETQYF. The CDR3 coding sequence is TGTGCTAGTGCCCCTAGCGGGGTCAACCAAGAGACCCAGTACTTC.

The rearrangement joins TRBV5-1 to TRBJ2-1; possibly TRBD2 for D (5 bases). Trimming pared 3 bases from V and 5 bases from J, leaving 15 bases between. Germline lookup yields CDR1 SGHRS and CDR2 YFSETQ. This CDR3 contains 15 residues. The CDR3 protein is CASSSDLTRNNEQFF. CDR3 nucleotide sequence: TGCGCCAGCAGCTCGGACCTCACTAGGAACAATGAGCAGTTCTTC.

This rearrangement joins TRBV29-1 to TRBJ1-2; D perhaps matches TRBD1 (5 bases). Germline loops: CDR1 SQVTM, CDR2 ANQGSEA. The CDR3 extends over 18 amino acids. The V end lost 5 bases, the J end lost 3 bases, and 28 bases lay between the germline ends. This chain's CDR3 is CSVIGAATGKSGYYGYTF. As DNA, the CDR3 is TGCAGCGTTATCGGGGCTGCGACCGGAAAATCGGGATACTATGGCTACACCTTC.

A single count supports this clonotype. The V gene is TRBV7-2, the J gene TRBJ2-5; D perhaps matches TRBD1 (6 bases). The CDR3 is made up of 13 amino acids. V lost 5 bases and J lost 13, with 20 bases in between. Germline loops: CDR1 SGHTA, CDR2 FQGNSA. Here the CDR3 reads CASSPRPGDGAYF. CDR3 in DNA: TGTGCCAGCAGCCCTCGTCCAGGGGACGGGGCGTACTTC. The full variable domain, in which reference TRBV7-2 and TRBJ2-5 provide the parts outside the CDR3, is GAGVSQSPSNKVTEKGKDVELRCDPISGHTALYWYRQSLGQGLEFLIYFQGNSAPDKSGLPSDRFSAERTGGSVSTLTIQRTQQEDSAVYLCASSPRPGDGAYFGPGTRLLVL.